This TCR beta chain was recovered during a study of neoadjuvant anti-PD-1 for oral cavity cancer (dated by TCRdb to the early 2020s). For context, the study as a whole: Three to four biweekly doses of nivolumab at 3 mg/kg were mostly administered to patients before curative-intent surgical resection. For patients who did not progress, a fourth nivolumab dose was given around day 43, followed by definitive surgical resection on days 50-56. Under RECIST 1.1, a patient counted as a responder if showing complete response, partial response or stable disease, and as a non-responder if showing progression. The parent correlative cohort included under 15 patients, with a 33% response rate. The research as a whole found: The TCR analyses had only three patients in each response group, and the authors called for validation in larger cohorts. After neoadjuvant nivolumab, T cell clonality (Gini index) in PBMCs was significantly higher in non-responders than in responders. Higher pretreatment blood TCRbeta clonality and lower post-treatment tumor TCRbeta clonality were correlated with higher pretreatment blood Treg/Th17 ratios.

PBMC libraries used mostly around 0.5 ug of input genomic DNA for deep sequencing, with six replicates per sample. Following the manufacturer's instructions, the team built TCRbeta libraries using the immunoSEQ hsTCRbeta kit. The completed libraries were mixed into a single pool at 3 nM, then sequenced with an Illumina NovaSeq 6000 S4 flow cell. For the original study's pipeline: The immunoSEQ Analyzer was used for raw data preprocessing and quality control. The analysis was restricted to productive rearrangements, with each unique CDR3 amino acid sequence defining a clonotype. Repertoire clonality was estimated as the Gini-Simpson index, computed with the R package tcR. Student's t test was used to compare Gini indices, and Pearson correlation was used to assess associations with tumor size change. This immuneACCESS table, as held by TCRdb, lists in-frame sequences with V and J called but not all clones. Of the missing ones, under half trace to an unresolved V gene in checked studies; the others have no known cause. From that table come the V and J calls and clone size; the DNA was used to work out D and trimming. The sample has about 15,000 clones on record, roughly three fifths of them singletons. The top ten clones comprise about 2.6% of the sample.

The CDR3, cysteine through phenylalanine, is 15 amino acids long. Solely the CDR3 DNA is kept, with 45 bases framed from the first base. The trim is 5 bases for V and 10 bases for J, with a gap of 22 bases between the germline ends. On this clone itself: Its recognized antigen is unknown. No base qualities exist here, and no much larger clone lies one base off it.

According to the study, the label for this sample's time point signals: before neoadjuvant nivolumab. Patients were newly diagnosed with stage II-IVA oral cavity squamous cell carcinoma and had received no prior systemic or radiation treatment. The cohort was made up of patients with locally advanced, HPV-negative oral cavity squamous cell carcinoma. No culture maintenance or expansion was done, as the peripheral blood mononuclear cells went straight to analysis. Samples came from a longitudinal correlative study of a single-arm phase II trial of neoadjuvant nivolumab in oral cavity squamous cell carcinoma. Subject-matched pre- and post-treatment PBMCs and tumors from three responders and three non-responders underwent genomic DNA-based TCRbeta sequencing. Peripheral blood mononuclear cells were collected before nivolumab treatment and were collected again after treatment, at the time of surgery. The Maxwell RSC DNA from Cells kit was used to isolate genomic DNA from PBMCs.

Here the sequenced sample was PBMCs, taken before nivolumab (anti-PD-1) treatment. The sequence links TRBV5-3 to TRBJ1-5; no confident D gene assignment can be made. TRBV5-3 is given ORF status, its function remaining uncertain. The source of this sequence is a person aged 40 to 85 with oral cavity squamous cell carcinoma. CDR3 protein: CARRPAFEGRRPQHF. Here is the DNA: TGTGCCAGAAGACCGGCTTTTGAGGGCCGGCGACCCCAGCATTTT.